This TCR beta chain was captured by sequencing in a study of cytomegalovirus exposure and HLA in healthy donors. The PCR contained 60 Vbeta and 13 Jbeta primers. Sequencing was performed with immunoSEQ multiplex PCR; in TCRdb, only in-frame clones are kept and a portion is missing. The table shows some 150,000 clones, with roughly 78% occurring only once. This receptor was obtained from a man aged 40-49 years in good health and CMV-seropositive. Specimen: PBMCs.

CDR3 sequence reads: CATSRDHSDNGAGGGDTQYF. The CDR3 DNA is TGTGCCACCAGCAGAGATCATTCCGATAATGGGGCGGGAGGAGGAGATACGCAGTATTTT. This chain uses TRBV15 with TRBJ2-3, with 8 bases fitting TRBD2. Germline V gene sequence: CDR1 LNHNV, CDR2 YYDKDF (reference sequence). Trimming cost V 0 bases and J 5 bases; bases outside gene matches: 19. This CDR3 spans 20 amino acids.